The clone carrying this T cell receptor beta chain was seen once. Its specificity is not known. The treatment denotes: approximately nine-day PBMC culture with coronavirus spike peptide pools or control peptides (ViraFEST assay). ViraFEST used peptide pools to expand antigen-specific T cells before TCR sequencing. IL-2 (about 10 IU/ml) and peptide pools (about 10 ug/ml) were added to cultures of under 2.5 million PBMCs per well. This specimen comes from a study of vaccination and CD4 T cells after COVID-19. The overall study: Cells received overlapping spike peptides from SARS-CoV-2, HCoV-NL63, HCoV-OC43 and HCoV-229E as stimulation. Overall study findings and caveats: A median of about 90% of reactive clones, in convalescent patients, became evident only post-vaccination.

V trimming: 11 bases; J trimming: 7 bases; junction bases outside the gene matches: 13. CDR3 length: 14 residues. Per germline, CDR1 MNHEY and CDR2 SMNVEV (reference sequence). Cultured CD4+ T cell DNA underwent sequencing with the Oncomine TCR Beta short-read assay. MiXCR was run by TCRdb on the PCR reads, yielding one entry per CDR3 protein. The sample consists of just over 20,000 distinct CDR3 sequences, 60% to 75% of them appearing once. Sequenced sample: CD4+ T cells from blood, cultured in vitro. V gene TRBV27 combines with J gene TRBJ2-3, with 9 nucleotides matching TRBD2. The sequence was collected from a human donor who had recovered from COVID-19. CDR3: CAQAGGQRFHTQYF. The CDR3 DNA sequence: TGTGCCCAAGCGGGAGGACAGAGGTTCCATACGCAGTATTTT.